The rows below give T cell receptor beta chains drawn from one sample of a study of T-cell memory formation after mild COVID-19. One entry per CDR3 protein results from TCRdb running MiXCR on the 5' RACE reads. The sample consists of around 140,000 distinct CDR3 sequences, roughly 21% of them appearing once. Sequencing was done on a sample of PBMCs or a T cell subset sorted from them (not recorded which). These receptors were collected from an adult woman who had mild COVID-19 (a few samples of this study predate the infection). Cell type and time point are not known. The CDR3 runs from the conserved cysteine through the conserved F or W. A D gene is named only where the DNA matches it firmly. Expanded clones get a size class; other rows say once, few or many, or leave the size out.

V: TRBV6-5; size: many; D: -; J: TRBJ2-2; DNA: TGTGCCAGCAAGAGCCGTCGGAACACCGGGGAGCTGTTTTTT; CDR3: CASKSRRNTGELFF
V: TRBV6-5; size: -; D: TRBD1; J: TRBJ1-5; DNA: TGTGCCAGCAGGTCGACAGGGACTCAGCCCCAGCATTTT; CDR3: CASRSTGTQPQHF
V: TRBV7-9; size: -; D: TRBD2; J: TRBJ2-7; DNA: TGTGCCAGCAGCCCGCCGGGGGGGCGTGGAGAGCAGTACTTC; CDR3: CASSPPGGRGEQYF
V: TRBV12-3/TRBV12-4; size: -; D: -; J: TRBJ1-2; DNA: TGTGCCAGCAGTTTGAGGGACACCCGGATTGGGGGCTACACCTTC; CDR3: CASSLRDTRIGGYTF
V: TRBV2; size: once; D: -; J: TRBJ2-1; DNA: TGTGCCAGCAGTGAATTCGCTAGCGCCAATGAGCAGTTCTTC; CDR3: CASSEFASANEQFF
V: TRBV7-6; size: -; D: TRBD1; J: TRBJ1-2; DNA: TGTGCCAGCAGCTTAGACGCACAGGGGGGATTCTATGGCTACACCTTC; CDR3: CASSLDAQGGFYGYTF
V: TRBV20-1; size: few; D: TRBD2; J: TRBJ2-1; DNA: TGCAGTGCTAGTGGACTAGCGAACAATGAGCAGTTCTTC; CDR3: CSASGLANNEQFF
V: TRBV2; size: few; D: -; J: TRBJ1-1; DNA: TGTGCCAGCAGTCGTCCGGGGAACACTGAAGCTTTCTTT; CDR3: CASSRPGNTEAFF
V: TRBV3-1; size: -; D: TRBD2; J: TRBJ2-2; DNA: TGTGCCAGCAGCCAAACCGCGGGGGGGCGGTTCGGGGAGCTGTTTTTT; CDR3: CASSQTAGGRFGELFF
V: TRBV9; size: -; D: TRBD2; J: TRBJ2-2; DNA: TGTGCCAGCAGCCCGGGACTAGGTGGCACCGGGGAGCTGTTTTTT; CDR3: CASSPGLGGTGELFF
V: TRBV5-1; size: few; D: -; J: TRBJ2-1; DNA: TGCGCCAGCAGCTTGGACACCCACAATGAGCAGTTCTTC; CDR3: CASSLDTHNEQFF
V: TRBV10-3; size: few; D: -; J: TRBJ2-5; DNA: TGTGCCTCCGCGATCGGGGGCGACCAAGAGACCCAGTACTTC; CDR3: CASAIGGDQETQYF
V: TRBV5-1; size: -; D: -; J: TRBJ1-1; DNA: TGCGCCAGCAGCTTGAGTCGGCAGGGAACTGAAGCTTTCTTT; CDR3: CASSLSRQGTEAFF
V: TRBV9; size: -; D: TRBD2; J: TRBJ2-1; DNA: TGTGCCAGCAGCGTAGGGAGCGGGAGAGCTCAGAATGAGCAGTTCTTC; CDR3: CASSVGSGRAQNEQFF
V: TRBV7-6; size: -; D: TRBD2; J: TRBJ2-1; DNA: TGTGCCAGCAGCTTAGTGGCTAGCGGGAGTAACGAGCAGTTCTTC; CDR3: CASSLVASGSNEQFF
V: TRBV7-9; size: -; D: -; J: TRBJ2-1; DNA: TGTGCCAGCAGCTTCGAAGCTTTCTGGGATGAGCAGTTCTTC; CDR3: CASSFEAFWDEQFF
V: TRBV6-1; size: few; D: TRBD1; J: TRBJ2-1; DNA: TGTGCCAGCAGTGAAGGACCGGGACAGGTTCCGTTCTTC; CDR3: CASSEGPGQVPFF
V: TRBV7-3; size: -; D: -; J: TRBJ2-3; DNA: TGTGCCAGCAGCTTAACCCCTTTTGGAGATACGCAGTATTTT; CDR3: CASSLTPFGDTQYF
V: TRBV7-8; size: few; D: -; J: TRBJ1-5; DNA: TGTGCCAGCAGTTACACAGGGAGCAATCAGCCCCAGCATTTT; CDR3: CASSYTGSNQPQHF
V: TRBV7-2; size: -; D: -; J: TRBJ2-3; DNA: TGTGCCAGCAGCTTCGCCCGACTAGAGACAGATACGCAGTATTTT; CDR3: CASSFARLETDTQYF
V: TRBV7-3; size: -; D: TRBD1; J: TRBJ2-3; DNA: TGTGCCAGCAGCTTAGCCGGGACAGGGACAGATACGCAGTATTTT; CDR3: CASSLAGTGTDTQYF
V: TRBV12-2; size: few; D: -; J: TRBJ2-3; DNA: TGTGCAGGGTTATTAGCGGGGGGAGGGTCAGATACGCAGTATTTT; CDR3: CAGLLAGGGSDTQYF
V: TRBV7-6; size: -; D: -; J: TRBJ2-1; DNA: TGTGCCAGCAGCTTTAGTCGAAAGGGATGGAACAATGAGCAGTTCTTC; CDR3: CASSFSRKGWNNEQFF
V: TRBV5-1; size: -; D: -; J: TRBJ1-2; DNA: TGCGCCAGCAGCTCAACTACGAGGGACCGAAATGGCTACACCTTC; CDR3: CASSSTTRDRNGYTF
V: TRBV7-2; size: -; D: -; J: TRBJ2-2; DNA: TGTGCCAGCAGCCCGAGAGATGCCCGGGAGCTGTTTTTT; CDR3: CASSPRDARELFF
V: TRBV19; size: -; D: TRBD2; J: TRBJ2-7; DNA: TGTGCCAGTAGTAACGGAGTAGGGACTAGGATCTACGAGCAGTACTTC; CDR3: CASSNGVGTRIYEQYF
V: TRBV29-1; size: -; D: -; J: TRBJ2-2; DNA: TGCAGCGTTGGGGGAACCAGGGGGGAGCTGTTTTTT; CDR3: CSVGGTRGELFF
V: TRBV7-9; size: -; D: -; J: TRBJ2-7; DNA: TGTGCCAGCAGCTTAGCTCAGCAAGGGGACGAGCAGTACTTC; CDR3: CASSLAQQGDEQYF
V: TRBV5-1; size: -; D: -; J: TRBJ1-1; DNA: TGCGCCAGCAGCCTACTGGGACTGCTGAACACTGAAGCTTTCTTT; CDR3: CASSLLGLLNTEAFF
V: TRBV5-1; size: -; D: -; J: TRBJ2-1; DNA: TGCGCCAGCAGCTTGGGATCAGGGGAGACGTATGAGCAGTTCTTC; CDR3: CASSLGSGETYEQFF
V: TRBV5-1; size: few; D: -; J: TRBJ2-7; DNA: TGCGCCAGCAGCTTGGGTCCGGTTTCCTACGAGCAGTACTTC; CDR3: CASSLGPVSYEQYF
V: TRBV15; size: few; D: -; J: TRBJ2-7; DNA: TGTGCCACCAGCAGTCGTCTGGGCCTCTCAGGCTCCGAGCAGTACTTC; CDR3: CATSSRLGLSGSEQYF
V: TRBV20-1; size: -; D: TRBD2; J: TRBJ2-1; DNA: TGCAGTGCTAGAGCCCCCGGACTAGCGGGAGGTTTGCGGTTCTTC; CDR3: CSARAPGLAGGLRFF